This TCR beta chain appears in the sequencing data of a study of radiotherapy plus CTLA-4 blockade in lung cancer. Using immunoSEQ multiplex PCR, the repertoire was profiled, and TCRdb retains in-frame clones only, with some absent. The table shows roughly 45,000 clones, with over 60% occurring only once. Between the trimmed V and J ends, which lost 7 bases and 4 bases, there was a span of 9 bases. CDR3 length equals 12 residues. The germline CDR1 and CDR2 sequences are SNHLY and FYNNEI. The sample here was peripheral blood, taken from a patient treated with radiotherapy plus ipilimumab. The TCR sequence derives from a human donor with non-small cell lung cancer who had a partial response to radiotherapy plus ipilimumab. The chain carries TRBV2 and TRBJ2-3; D is perhaps TRBD2 (6 bases). DNA for the CDR3: TGTGCCAGCAAGCGGGCAGCAGATACGCAGTATTTT. It translates to CASKRAADTQYF.